This TCR beta chain comes out of a study of shared clonotypes between healthy human individuals. General observations from the study: Rarefaction curves obtained for sorted subsets showed sequencing incomplete despite large depth.

Germline V gene sequence: CDR1 SEHNR, CDR2 FQNEAQ (reference sequence). V was shortened by 3 bases and J by 2 bases, with 13 bases between the two germline ends. The CDR3 contains 15 residues. In the naive CD8 group, cells lacked CD45RO and were positively selected for CCR7, so terminally differentiated effector memory CD45RA+ cells were left out. TCRdb's table, derived via immunoSEQ multiplex PCR, lists solely in-frame clones and lacks some. The sample has about 2.1 million clones, 85% to 95% seen once. This clone has a single count. Its specificity is not known. This clonotype originated in a young man in good health. Some clones in this sample may be carry-over from other donors' samples. Specimen: naive CD8+ T cells from PBMCs. The chain links TRBV7-9 to TRBJ2-5; TRBD1 is a possible D gene (6 bases). Written as DNA, the CDR3 is TGTGCCAGCAGCTTCCCGGACAGCCCGCAAGAGACCCAGTACTTC. Protein product: CASSFPDSPQETQYF.